This passage covers 11 T cell receptor beta chains from one sample sequenced in a study of early T cells in non-severe SARS-CoV-2 infection. One entry per CDR3 protein results from TCRdb running MiXCR on the 5' RACE reads. This sample carries around 50,000 distinct CDR3 sequences, roughly 12% of them seen once, and the ten largest clones take about 3%. Source material: whole blood. The receptors shown here come from an adult who was a healthcare worker with PCR-confirmed SARS-CoV-2 infection or an uninfected control (not recorded which).

This clonotype was observed at least ten times. The genes are TRBV12-3 or TRBV12-4 and TRBJ1-1; 7 nucleotides align to TRBD1. This CDR3 has 15 residues. V gave up 7 bases and J gave up 2 bases; unmatched junction bases: 10. The CDR3 bases are TGTGCCAGCACTACGACAGGGATGTCCAACACTGAAGCTTTCTTT. Amino acids: CASTTTGMSNTEAFF.

This clonotype was picked up a small number of times. V usage is TRBV6-5 and J usage is TRBJ1-3, with D possibly being TRBD1 (6 bases). The length of the CDR3 is 17 residues. Germline V gene data show CDR1 as MNHEY and CDR2 as SVGAGI. The V end was cut by 0 bases, the J end by 0 bases, with 12 bases between. The CDR3 nucleotides are TGTGCCAGCAGTTACTCGCGGGGGCGCCACTCTGGAAACACCATATATTTT. Its protein product is CASSYSRGRHSGNTIYF.

This clonotype was recorded many times. This rearrangement joins TRBV15 to TRBJ1-6, with D uncertain. With 2 bases removed from V and 11 bases from J, the gap between germline ends came to 10 bases. Germline CDR1 is LNHNV and CDR2 is YYDKDF (reference sequence). This CDR3 has 13 amino acids. DNA for the CDR3: TGTGCCACCAGCAGACCGTCTAGGACACCCCTCCACTTT. Protein: CATSRPSRTPLHF.

In its sample, this clonotype was seen many times. The J gene is TRBJ2-2, the V gene TRBV7-3; D not resolved. CDR3 size: 14 residues. Trimming removed 8 bases at V and 0 bases at J, with 10 bases between. Germline V gives CDR1 SGHTA, CDR2 FQGTGA. This chain's CDR3 is CASAPFANTGELFF. The CDR3 bases are TGTGCCAGCGCCCCTTTTGCGAACACCGGGGAGCTGTTTTTT.

This clonotype was seen a handful of times. This chain joins TRBV29-1 and TRBJ1-2, with D maybe TRBD1 (5 bases). This CDR3 contains 12 residues. V was trimmed by 5 bases and J by 6 bases, leaving 13 bases between them. Germline-derived CDR1 and CDR2 are SQVTM and ANQGSEA. The CDR3 bases are TGCAGCGTTACCGGGACGTCCGATGGCTACACCTTC. It is translated as CSVTGTSDGYTF.

This clonotype came up many times. CDR3 bases: TGTGCCAGCACCTCCGGCAATCAGCCCCAGCATTTT. It translates to CASTSGNQPQHF. The rearrangement joins TRBV28 to TRBJ1-5; the D is unclear. Germline lookup yields CDR1 MDHEN and CDR2 SYDVKM. Trimming removed 7 bases at V and 2 bases at J, with 6 bases between. The CDR3 consists of 12 residues. Together with reference TRBV28 and TRBJ1-5, the CDR3 gives the full variable domain: DVKVTQSSRYLVKRTGEKVFLECVQDMDHENMFWYRQDPGLGLRLIYFSYDVKMKEKGDIPEGYSVSREKKERFSLILESASTNQTSMYLCASTSGNQPQHFGDGTRLSIL.

V usage is TRBV6-5 and J usage is TRBJ1-1; no reliable D call. V was pared by 6 bases and J by 1 base, with 9 bases between. Germline CDR1 MNHEY, CDR2 SVGAGI. This CDR3 has 13 residues. The CDR3 sequence: CASRAPENTEAFF. Written as DNA, the CDR3 is TGTGCCAGCAGGGCGCCGGAGAACACTGAAGCTTTCTTT.

In its sample, this clonotype was seen many times. The J gene is TRBJ2-2, the V gene TRBV6-7; 9 nucleotides line up with TRBD1. TRBV6-7 is an ORF, and what it does is uncertain. The CDR3 is 15 residues long. J lost 7 bases, V lost 10 bases, and 13 bases had no gene match. In DNA form, the CDR3 reads TGTGCCATGCGTCCGGGACAGGGAAGTATCGGGGAGCTGTTTTTT. It translates to CAMRPGQGSIGELFF.

This clonotype was observed a few times. J is TRBJ1-1 and V is TRBV6-4, with 7 positions matching TRBD1. Germline V gene data show CDR1 as MRHNA and CDR2 as SNTAGT. The CDR3 consists of 16 residues. V trimming: 0 bases; J trimming: 0 bases; junction bases outside the gene matches: 4. CDR3 sequence reads: CASSDSTGKMNTEAFF. CDR3 DNA sequence: TGTGCCAGCAGTGACTCGACAGGGAAAATGAACACTGAAGCTTTCTTT.

This clonotype was detected a few times. The chain carries TRBV6-1 and TRBJ2-7; D could derive from TRBD1 or TRBD2 (5 bases each). Germline CDR1 MNHNS, CDR2 SASEGT. CDR3 length: 14 residues. Trimming left V 9 bases short and J 0 bases short, with 15 bases between. The CDR3, as DNA: TGTGCCAGTGAAAGGGACGGATTCTCCTACGAGCAGTACTTC. It encodes CASERDGFSYEQYF.

This clonotype was detected only a few times. This chain joins TRBV9 and TRBJ2-5; possible D gene TRBD2, 6 bases. With 3 bases removed from V and 2 bases from J, the gap between germline ends came to 17 bases. This CDR3 has 16 residues. Germline values: CDR1 SGDLS, CDR2 YYNGEE. The CDR3 DNA follows: TGTGCCAGCAGCGACCCTCCGGAGGGGAGGCAAGAGACCCAGTACTTC. Its protein product is CASSDPPEGRQETQYF.